The entry that follows covers one T cell receptor beta chain sequence. Antigen specificity is unknown. The data were taken from a study of blood T cells in healthy people across ages. Next came a second PCR, run for about 6 to 11 cycles, which used a sample-barcoded 5' primer along with a J-beta primer mix. Every cDNA was tagged by a template-switch adaptor with 12 random nucleotides. One entry per CDR3 protein, called by TCRdb with MiXCR from the 5' RACE reads. The sample contains just under 750,000 distinct CDR3 sequences, 22% of which appear only once. Findings of the study overall: There was no known CMV status for donors, so expanded clonotype changes were possibly confounded. PBMC samples, being unsorted, prevented any conclusive comparison of naive and antigen-experienced cells.

This clonotype originated in a man between 65 and 79 years old in good health. The source material was blood.

CDR3 sequence (DNA): TGTGCCAGCAGTTTAATGACAGTAAAGACCCAGTACTTC. This encodes CASSLMTVKTQYF. The chain recombines TRBV12-3 or TRBV12-4 with TRBJ2-5; a possible D gene is TRBD1 (5 bases). V gave up 2 bases and J gave up 6 bases, with 10 bases separating them. The CDR3 is 13 residues long.